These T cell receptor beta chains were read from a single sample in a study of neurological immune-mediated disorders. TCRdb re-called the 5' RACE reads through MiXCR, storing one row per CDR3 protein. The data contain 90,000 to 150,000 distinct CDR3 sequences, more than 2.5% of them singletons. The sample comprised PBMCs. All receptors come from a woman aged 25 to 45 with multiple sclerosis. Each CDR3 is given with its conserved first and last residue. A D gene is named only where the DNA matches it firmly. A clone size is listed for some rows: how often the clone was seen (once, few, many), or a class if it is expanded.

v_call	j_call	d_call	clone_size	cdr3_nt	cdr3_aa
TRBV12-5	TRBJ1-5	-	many	TGTGCTAGTGGTTTGGTAGAACGGGATAGCAATCAGCCCCAGCATTTT	CASGLVERDSNQPQHF
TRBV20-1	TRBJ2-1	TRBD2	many	TGCAGTGCTAGAACAAGCGGGGGCCCGGATAATGAGCAGTTCTTC	CSARTSGGPDNEQFF
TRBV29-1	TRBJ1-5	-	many	TGCAGCGTTGGGTTTGGGGACGGCCAGCCCCAGCATTTT	CSVGFGDGQPQHF
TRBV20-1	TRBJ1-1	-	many	TGCAGTGCTAGAAGTCCGTCCAGATCCATGAACACTGAAGCTTTCTTT	CSARSPSRSMNTEAFF
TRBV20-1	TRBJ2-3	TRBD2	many	TGCAGTGCTAGAGAGGGACTAGCGGTAACAGATACGCAGTATTTT	CSAREGLAVTDTQYF
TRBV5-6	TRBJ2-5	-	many	TGTGCCAGCAGTTGGGGTGAAGAGACCCAGTACTTC	CASSWGEETQYF
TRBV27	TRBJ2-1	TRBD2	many	TGTGCCAGCGGACGCGGAACTAGCGGAGTCAATGAGCAGTTCTTC	CASGRGTSGVNEQFF
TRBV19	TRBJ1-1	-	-	TGTGCCAGTAGTCCGCGGAGCACTGAAGCTTTCTTT	CASSPRSTEAFF
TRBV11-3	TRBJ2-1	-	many	TGTGCCAGCAGCTTAGATATCGGGAGCTCCTACAATGAGCAGTTCTTC	CASSLDIGSSYNEQFF
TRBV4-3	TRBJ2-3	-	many	TGCGCCAGCAGCCGCCACAGTCTTGGGCGGGAAGCGTCAGATACGCAGTATTTT	CASSRHSLGREASDTQYF
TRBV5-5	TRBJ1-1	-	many	TGTGCCAGCAGCCTATTGGTCACTGAAGCTTTCTTT	CASSLLVTEAFF
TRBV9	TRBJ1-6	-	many	TGTGCCAGCAGCGGGAGTGGCCCACCCCTCCACTTT	CASSGSGPPLHF
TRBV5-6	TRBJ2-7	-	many	TGTGCCAGCAGCTTGCGCACGTCCTACGAGCAGTACTTC	CASSLRTSYEQYF
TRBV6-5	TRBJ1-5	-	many	TGTGCCAGCTGCCCAAGGGATAGCAATCAGCCCCAGCATTTT	CASCPRDSNQPQHF
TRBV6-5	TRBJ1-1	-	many	TGTGCCAGCAGTTACATGGGTGACACTGAAGCTTTCTTT	CASSYMGDTEAFF
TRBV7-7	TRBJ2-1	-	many	TGTGCCAGCAGCTACAGGGACTACAATGAGCAGTTCTTC	CASSYRDYNEQFF
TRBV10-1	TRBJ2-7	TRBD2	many	TGCGCCAGCAGTGACGGCCCAGCGGGAGATGAGCAGTACTTC	CASSDGPAGDEQYF
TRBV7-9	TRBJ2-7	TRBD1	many	TGTGCCAGCAGCTACGGGACAGTACCCTACGAGCAGTACTTC	CASSYGTVPYEQYF
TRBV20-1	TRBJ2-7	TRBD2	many	TGCAGTGCTCGACGGGAGGGCCTCTACGAGCAGTACTTC	CSARREGLYEQYF
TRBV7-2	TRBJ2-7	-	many	TGTGCCAGCAGTCCGGGTTCCTTTGAGCAGTACTTC	CASSPGSFEQYF